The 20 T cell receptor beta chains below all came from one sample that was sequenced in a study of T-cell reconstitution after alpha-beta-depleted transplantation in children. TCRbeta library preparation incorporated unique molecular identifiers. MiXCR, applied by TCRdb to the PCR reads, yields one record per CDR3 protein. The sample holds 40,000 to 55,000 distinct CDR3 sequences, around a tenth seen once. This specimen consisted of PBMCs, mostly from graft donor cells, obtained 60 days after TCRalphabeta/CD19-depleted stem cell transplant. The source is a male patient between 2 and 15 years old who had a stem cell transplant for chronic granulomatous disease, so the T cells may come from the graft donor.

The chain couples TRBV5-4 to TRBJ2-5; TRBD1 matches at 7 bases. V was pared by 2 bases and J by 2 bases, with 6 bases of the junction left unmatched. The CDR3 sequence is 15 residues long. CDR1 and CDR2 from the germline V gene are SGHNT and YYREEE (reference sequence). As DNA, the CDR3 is TGTGCCAGCAGCTTCTTGGACAGGATACAAGAGACCCAGTACTTC. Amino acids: CASSFLDRIQETQYF.

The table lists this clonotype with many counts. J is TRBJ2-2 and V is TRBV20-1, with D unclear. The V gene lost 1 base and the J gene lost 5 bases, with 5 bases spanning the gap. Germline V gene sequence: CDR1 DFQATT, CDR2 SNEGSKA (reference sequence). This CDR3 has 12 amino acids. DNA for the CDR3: TGCAGTGCTAGAGCCGTTACCGGGGAGCTGTTTTTT. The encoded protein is CSARAVTGELFF.

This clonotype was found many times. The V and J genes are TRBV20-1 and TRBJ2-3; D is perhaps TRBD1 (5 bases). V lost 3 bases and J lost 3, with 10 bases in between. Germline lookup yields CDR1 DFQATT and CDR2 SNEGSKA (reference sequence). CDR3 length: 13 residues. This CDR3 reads CSASVRATDTQYF. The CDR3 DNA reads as TGCAGTGCTAGCGTCAGGGCAACAGATACGCAGTATTTT.

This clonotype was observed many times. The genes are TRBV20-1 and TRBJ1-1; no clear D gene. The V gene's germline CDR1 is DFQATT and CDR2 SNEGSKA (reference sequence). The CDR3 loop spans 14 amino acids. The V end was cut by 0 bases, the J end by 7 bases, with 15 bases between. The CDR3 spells CSARDLGRGHEAFF. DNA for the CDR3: TGCAGTGCTAGAGACTTAGGCAGAGGCCATGAAGCTTTCTTT.

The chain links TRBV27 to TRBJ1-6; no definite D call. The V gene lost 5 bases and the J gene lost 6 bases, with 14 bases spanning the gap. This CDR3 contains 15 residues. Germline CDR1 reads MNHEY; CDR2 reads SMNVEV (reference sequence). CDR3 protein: CASSPNRVLNSPLHF. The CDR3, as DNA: TGTGCCAGCAGTCCAAACCGGGTCCTTAATTCACCCCTCCACTTT.

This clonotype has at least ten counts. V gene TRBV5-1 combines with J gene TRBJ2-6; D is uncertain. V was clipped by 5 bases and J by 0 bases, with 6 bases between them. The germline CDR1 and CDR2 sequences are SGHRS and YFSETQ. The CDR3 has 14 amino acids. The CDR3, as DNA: TGCGCCAGCAGAGTAAACTCTGGGGCCAACGTCCTGACTTTC. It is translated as CASRVNSGANVLTF.

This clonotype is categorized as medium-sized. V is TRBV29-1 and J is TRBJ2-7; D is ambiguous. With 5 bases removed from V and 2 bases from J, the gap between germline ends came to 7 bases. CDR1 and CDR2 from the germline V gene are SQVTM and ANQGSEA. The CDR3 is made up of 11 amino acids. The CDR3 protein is CSVQVAYEQYF. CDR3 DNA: TGCAGCGTTCAGGTGGCCTACGAGCAGTACTTC.

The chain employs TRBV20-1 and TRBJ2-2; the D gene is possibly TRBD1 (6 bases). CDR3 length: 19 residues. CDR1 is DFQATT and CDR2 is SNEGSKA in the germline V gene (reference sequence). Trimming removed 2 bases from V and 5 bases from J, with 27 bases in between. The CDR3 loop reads CSARYLPGQLGSATGELFF. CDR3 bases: TGCAGTGCTAGATATCTCCCGGGACAACTAGGGTCGGCGACCGGGGAGCTGTTTTTT.

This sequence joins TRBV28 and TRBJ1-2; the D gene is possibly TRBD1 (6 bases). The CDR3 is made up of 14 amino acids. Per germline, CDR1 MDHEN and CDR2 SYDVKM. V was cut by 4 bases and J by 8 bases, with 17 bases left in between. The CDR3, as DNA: TGTGCCAGCAGTTCCCAGAGAACAGGGTTGGGCTACACCTTC. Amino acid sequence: CASSSQRTGLGYTF.

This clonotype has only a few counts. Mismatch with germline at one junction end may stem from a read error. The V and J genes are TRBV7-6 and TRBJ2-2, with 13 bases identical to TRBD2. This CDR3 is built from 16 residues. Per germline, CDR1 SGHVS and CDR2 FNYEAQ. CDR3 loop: CASSPLAGGNTWELFF. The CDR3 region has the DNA TGTGCCAGCAGCCCACTAGCGGGAGGGAACACCTGGGAGCTGTTTTTT. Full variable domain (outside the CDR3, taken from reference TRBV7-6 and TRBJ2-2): GAGVSQSPRYKVTKRGQDVALRCDPISGHVSLYWYRQALGQGPEFLTYFNYEAQQDKSGLPNDRFSAERPEGSISTLTIQRTEQRDSAMYRCASSPLAGGNTWELFFGEGSRLTVL.

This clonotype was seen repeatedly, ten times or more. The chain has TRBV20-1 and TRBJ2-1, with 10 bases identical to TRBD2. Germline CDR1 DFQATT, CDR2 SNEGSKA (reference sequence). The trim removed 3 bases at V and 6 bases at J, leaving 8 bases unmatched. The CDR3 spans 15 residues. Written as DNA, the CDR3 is TGCAGTGCTAGTGGGGTAGCGGGAGGATTCAATGAGCAGTTCTTC. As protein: CSASGVAGGFNEQFF.

CDR3 residues: CASSLDPGLAQYF. As DNA, the CDR3 is TGTGCCAGCAGCTTAGACCCAGGCCTGGCGCAGTATTTT. This rearrangement joins TRBV11-3 to TRBJ2-3; D is unclear. Germline V gives CDR1 SGHNT, CDR2 YENEEA. V lost 0 bases to trimming and J lost 10 bases, with 11 bases between them. The length of the CDR3 is 13 residues.

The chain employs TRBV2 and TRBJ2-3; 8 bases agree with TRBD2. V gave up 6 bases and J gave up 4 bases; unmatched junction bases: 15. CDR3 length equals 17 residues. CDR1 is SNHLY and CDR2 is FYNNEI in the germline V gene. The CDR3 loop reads CASRNPGGGRKADTQYF. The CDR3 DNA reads TGTGCCAGCAGGAACCCGGGGGGGGGGAGGAAAGCAGATACGCAGTATTTT.

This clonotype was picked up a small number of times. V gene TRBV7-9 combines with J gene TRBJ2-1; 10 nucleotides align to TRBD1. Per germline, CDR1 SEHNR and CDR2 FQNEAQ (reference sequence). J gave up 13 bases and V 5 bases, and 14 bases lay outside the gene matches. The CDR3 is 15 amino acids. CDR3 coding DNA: TGTGCCAGCAGCCCCCCTCGTTCCGGGACAGGGGACCAGTTCTTC. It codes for CASSPPRSGTGDQFF.

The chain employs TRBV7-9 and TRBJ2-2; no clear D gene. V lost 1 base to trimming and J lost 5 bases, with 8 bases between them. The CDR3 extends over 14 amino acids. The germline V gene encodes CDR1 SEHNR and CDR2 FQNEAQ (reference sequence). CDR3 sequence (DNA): TGTGCCAGCAGCTTAGAGAACTGGACCGGGGAGCTGTTTTTT. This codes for CASSLENWTGELFF.

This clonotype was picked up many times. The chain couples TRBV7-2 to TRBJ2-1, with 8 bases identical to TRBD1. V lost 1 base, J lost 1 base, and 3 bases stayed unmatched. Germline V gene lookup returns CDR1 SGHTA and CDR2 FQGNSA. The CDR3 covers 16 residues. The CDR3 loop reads CASSLGGQVSYNEQFF. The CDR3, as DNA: TGTGCCAGCAGCTTAGGGGGACAGGTATCCTACAATGAGCAGTTCTTC.

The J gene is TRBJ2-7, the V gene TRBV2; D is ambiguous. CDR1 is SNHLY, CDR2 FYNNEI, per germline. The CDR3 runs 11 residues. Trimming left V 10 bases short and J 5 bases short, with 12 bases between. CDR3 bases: TGTGCCACCCAGAATGTCGACGAGCAGTACTTC. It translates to CATQNVDEQYF.

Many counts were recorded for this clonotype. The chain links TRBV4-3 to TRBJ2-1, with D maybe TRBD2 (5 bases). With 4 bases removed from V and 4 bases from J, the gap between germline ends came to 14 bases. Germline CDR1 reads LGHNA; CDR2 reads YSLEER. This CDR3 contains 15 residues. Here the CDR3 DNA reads TGCGCCAGCAGCCCACAGCTGGGAGATTACAATGAGCAGTTCTTC. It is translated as CASSPQLGDYNEQFF.

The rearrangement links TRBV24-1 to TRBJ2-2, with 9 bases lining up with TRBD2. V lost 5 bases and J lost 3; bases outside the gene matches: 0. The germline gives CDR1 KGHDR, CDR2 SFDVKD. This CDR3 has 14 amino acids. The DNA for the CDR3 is TGTGCCACCAGTGGGACTAGCGACACCGGGGAGCTGTTTTTT. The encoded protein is CATSGTSDTGELFF.

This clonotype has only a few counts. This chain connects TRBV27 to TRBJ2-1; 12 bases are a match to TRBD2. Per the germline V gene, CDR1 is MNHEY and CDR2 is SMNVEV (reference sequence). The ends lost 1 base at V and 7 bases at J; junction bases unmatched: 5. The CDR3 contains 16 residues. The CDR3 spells CASSLWLAGGANEQFF. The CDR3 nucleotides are TGTGCCAGCAGTTTATGGCTAGCGGGAGGGGCTAATGAGCAGTTCTTC.